Listed below are T cell receptor beta chains from one sample, sequenced in a study of neoadjuvant anti-PD-1 for oral cavity cancer. Clones were read by immunoSEQ multiplex PCR, and TCRdb kept only the in-frame ones, dropping some. The sample has more than 50,000 clones; around four fifths are singletons. This specimen was PBMCs, taken before nivolumab (anti-PD-1) treatment. The source is a person aged 40 to 85 with oral cavity squamous cell carcinoma. CDR3s include the opening cysteine and the closing phenylalanine or tryptophan. A D gene is named only where the DNA matches it firmly. Size values are once, few and many counts, or a class for expanded clones, and some rows have none.

cdr3_aa cdr3_nt d_call v_call clone_size j_call
CASSIRLTSTETQYF TGTGCCAGTAGCATTCGCCTTACTAGCACGGAGACCCAGTACTTC NA TRBV19 few TRBJ2-5
CASSERQSVMNTEAFF TGTGCCAGCAGTGAGAGACAGTCGGTTATGAACACTGAAGCTTTCTTT NA TRBV6-1 few TRBJ1-1
CARIDLVNTSEQYF TGTGCCAGAATCGACTTAGTGAATACGTCGGAGCAGTACTTC NA TRBV2 NA TRBJ2-7
CASSEGWGITEAFF TGTGCCAGCAGTGAAGGTTGGGGTATCACTGAAGCTTTCTTT NA TRBV2 NA TRBJ1-1
CASSLGDRNTEAFF TGCGCCAGCAGCTTGGGGGACAGGAACACTGAAGCTTTCTTT TRBD1 TRBV5-1 NA TRBJ1-1
CATSAGTGTTQYF TGTGCCACCAGCGCCGGGACAGGGACAACGCAGTATTTT TRBD1 TRBV15 NA TRBJ2-3
CASSSWDSNQPQHF TGTGCCAGCAGCTCTTGGGATAGTAATCAGCCCCAGCATTTT NA TRBV5-5 once TRBJ1-5
CASSTQKGGDNKQYF TGTGCCAGCAGCACGCAAAAAGGGGGAGACAACAAGCAGTACTTC NA TRBV5-4 once TRBJ2-7
CASSRLAGVNEQFF TGTGCCAGCAGTAGACTAGCGGGTGTAAATGAGCAGTTCTTC TRBD2 TRBV2 NA TRBJ2-1
CASSSPCEQFF TGTGCCAGCAGCTCCCCATGTGAGCAGTTCTTC NA TRBV7-4 NA TRBJ2-1
CASSQTGQGANQPQHF TGCGCCAGCAGCCAGACGGGACAGGGGGCGAATCAGCCCCAGCATTTT TRBD1 TRBV4-1 NA TRBJ1-5
CASGASGDYEQYF TGTGCTAGTGGAGCCTCAGGGGACTACGAGCAGTACTTC NA TRBV12-5 NA TRBJ2-7
CASSLEGRNTEAFF TGTGCCAGCAGCTTAGAAGGCCGGAACACTGAAGCTTTCTTT NA TRBV7-9 NA TRBJ1-1
CASSIGGDTEAFF TGTGCCAGTAGTATTGGGGGGGACACTGAAGCTTTCTTT NA TRBV19 NA TRBJ1-1
CASSFSGELFF TGCGCCAGCAGCTTCAGCGGGGAGCTGTTTTTT NA TRBV5-1 NA TRBJ2-2
CASGPGPAYEQYF TGTGCCAGCGGCCCAGGCCCTGCCTACGAGCAGTACTTC NA TRBV27 NA TRBJ2-7
CASRPTGDYGYTF TGCGCCAGCAGACCAACAGGAGACTATGGCTACACCTTC NA TRBV5-1 NA TRBJ1-2
CASSSGPSSYNEQFF TGCGCCAGCAGCTCCGGGCCCAGCTCCTACAATGAGCAGTTCTTC NA TRBV5-1 NA TRBJ2-1
CASSLLQRRADGKNIQYF TGTGCCAGCAGCTTACTTCAACGAAGGGCGGATGGCAAAAACATTCAGTACTTC NA TRBV7-8 once TRBJ2-4
CASSLVAGFTDTQYF TGCGCCAGCAGCTTGGTAGCGGGATTCACAGATACGCAGTATTTT TRBD2 TRBV5-1 few TRBJ2-3
CSVEGLNRGVAFF TGCAGCGTTGAAGGGCTAAATAGGGGAGTTGCTTTCTTT NA TRBV29-1 NA TRBJ1-1
CASSLERVEQYF TGTGCCAGCAGCTTAGAACGCGTAGAGCAGTACTTC NA TRBV7-9 NA TRBJ2-7
CASSIRTGREQYF TGTGCCAGCAGCATCCGGACAGGGAGGGAGCAGTACTTC TRBD1 TRBV7-2 NA TRBJ2-7
CASSQGRRTEAFF TGCGCCAGCAGCCAAGGTCGCAGGACTGAAGCTTTCTTT NA TRBV4-1 NA TRBJ1-1
CASSFQGRSYGYTF TGTGCCAGCAGCTTTCAAGGACGGAGCTATGGCTACACCTTC NA TRBV5-4 NA TRBJ1-2
CASTVPRPQEGGYTF TGTGCCAGCACCGTCCCCAGGCCCCAAGAAGGTGGCTACACCTTC NA TRBV2 NA TRBJ1-2
CASSNSRLADTQYF TGTGCCAGTAGCAACTCCCGACTGGCAGATACGCAGTATTTT NA TRBV19 NA TRBJ2-3
CASSDGTGDTEAFF TGTGCCAGCAGTGACGGGACAGGGGACACTGAAGCTTTCTTT TRBD1 TRBV6-1 NA TRBJ1-1
CASSPDRGPPEEKLFF TGCGCCAGCAGCCCCGACCGGGGTCCCCCTGAAGAAAAACTGTTTTTT NA TRBV5-1 NA TRBJ1-4
CASSKDPRTSGRATDTQYF TGTGCCAGCAGCAAAGATCCCCGGACTAGCGGGAGGGCCACAGATACGCAGTATTTT NA TRBV21-1 NA TRBJ2-3
CASSRKAGGYTGELFF TGTGCCAGCAGTCGCAAAGCGGGAGGGTACACCGGGGAGCTGTTTTTT TRBD2 TRBV27 NA TRBJ2-2
CASSYFNRGTEAFF TGTGCCAGCAGTTACTTCAACAGGGGTACTGAAGCTTTCTTT TRBD1 TRBV6-5 NA TRBJ1-1
CASSQYGSTYEQYF TGTGCCAGCAGCCAATACGGGAGTACCTACGAGCAGTACTTC NA TRBV14 once TRBJ2-7
CASSPTGGRNTEAFF TGTGCCAGCAGCCCGACAGGGGGCAGGAACACTGAAGCTTTCTTT TRBD1 TRBV13 NA TRBJ1-1
CASSPPGQVYNSPLHF TGTGCCAGCTCACCACCGGGACAGGTCTATAATTCACCCCTCCACTTT TRBD1 TRBV18 many TRBJ1-6
CASSEGLAGGLRSEQYF TGTGCCAGCAGCGAGGGACTAGCGGGGGGTCTGCGGAGCGAGCAGTACTTC TRBD2 TRBV7-2 NA TRBJ2-7
CASSLRGGLGGYTF TGTGCCAGCAGTCTACGAGGGGGGCTCGGTGGCTACACCTTC NA TRBV2 NA TRBJ1-2
CASSGSKGDNSPLHF TGTGCCAGTAGTGGGAGTAAGGGTGATAATTCACCCCTCCACTTT NA TRBV19 few TRBJ1-6
CASSEVVSAPKNTEAFF TGCGCCAGCAGTGAGGTCGTGTCGGCCCCAAAAAACACTGAAGCTTTCTTT NA TRBV10-1 few TRBJ1-1
CASSLAPTGFSGNTIYF TGTGCCAGCAGCTTAGCCCCTACAGGCTTCTCTGGAAACACCATATATTTT NA TRBV7-2 once TRBJ1-3
CASSSGRLNSGNTIYF TGTGCCAGCAGCTCCGGGAGGTTAAACTCTGGAAACACCATATATTTT NA TRBV7-8 NA TRBJ1-3
CASSLGTSGRSYNEQFF TGCGCCAGCAGCTTGGGGACTAGCGGTCGCTCCTACAATGAGCAGTTCTTC TRBD2 TRBV5-1 NA TRBJ2-1
CASRRQPLGGDTEAFF TGTGCCAGCAGACGGCAACCCTTGGGAGGGGACACTGAAGCTTTCTTT NA TRBV6-4 NA TRBJ1-1
CASSLGRGGQRASREQYF TGTGCCAGCAGCTTGGGTCGGGGGGGCCAGAGGGCGAGTCGCGAGCAGTACTTC TRBD2 TRBV5-6 NA TRBJ2-7
CASSAGDTEAFF TGTGCCAGCAGCGCAGGGGACACTGAAGCTTTCTTT NA TRBV11-3 few TRBJ1-1
CSAFQETQYF TGCAGTGCTTTTCAAGAGACCCAGTACTTC NA TRBV20-1 NA TRBJ2-5
CASSSRDRGFPDTQYF TGCGCCAGCAGCTCCCGGGACAGGGGGTTCCCAGATACGCAGTATTTT TRBD1 TRBV10-1 NA TRBJ2-3
CASSLGRGSTFF TGTGCCAGCAGCTTAGGCAGGGGCTCGACGTTCTTC NA TRBV7-8 NA TRBJ2-1
CASSQPGTTSVEQYF TGCGCCAGCAGCCAACCCGGGACGACAAGCGTCGAGCAGTACTTC NA TRBV4-1 NA TRBJ2-7
CASSLGTGNTEAFF TGCGCCAGCAGCTTGGGGACAGGAAACACTGAAGCTTTCTTT TRBD1 TRBV5-1 NA TRBJ1-1
CASSPSRTGLIMNTEAFF TGCGCCAGCAGCCCGTCCAGGACAGGGTTAATCATGAACACTGAAGCTTTCTTT TRBD1 TRBV5-1 NA TRBJ1-1